This T cell receptor (beta chain) came from a study of shared clonotypes between healthy human individuals. The ends lost 2 bases at V and 3 bases at J; junction bases unmatched: 6. This CDR3 has 15 amino acids. The germline gives CDR1 MNHNY, CDR2 SVGAGI (reference sequence). The repertoire was sequenced with immunoSEQ multiplex PCR; TCRdb's copy has only in-frame clones and lacks some. The sample has 2 million to 2.5 million clones; around 95% are singletons. The V gene is TRBV6-6, the J gene TRBJ2-7; TRBD1 agrees at 8 bases. This TCR came from a man aged 18 to 29 in good health. The material sequenced was naive CD4+ T cells sorted from blood. The subset: CD45RA+ positively selected. The CDR3 DNA reads TGTGCCAGCAGTTACGGGACAGGCCCCAACTACGAGCAGTACTTC. This encodes CASSYGTGPNYEQYF.